This T cell receptor (beta chain) appears in the sequencing data of a study of PD-1 blockade in classical Hodgkin lymphoma (dated by TCRdb to about 2020). Study-level background: Nivolumab dosing was 3 mg/kg intravenously every 2 weeks, continuing until either disease progression or unacceptable toxicity. To define a peripheral blood immune signature of response to PD-1 blockade in classical Hodgkin lymphoma, the study combined TCR beta sequencing with CyTOF.

The Qiagen DNeasy kit was used to extract genomic DNA from unsorted PBMCs and from the negatively selected CD4+ and CD8+ fractions. Using primers that anneal to V and J segments, immunoSEQ multiplex PCR amplified the TCR beta CDR3 regions. A synthetic immune receptor repertoire was used to minimize amplification bias, and any remaining bias was removed computationally after sequencing. From the authors' description of their analysis: Repertoire diversity was quantified as the Shannon entropy index using custom Python scripts. Unsorted, CD4+ and CD8+ repertoires were analyzed separately, except for combined analyses in which CD4+ and CD8+ sequences were merged in silico. Clonal expansion was defined as at least a 2-fold frequency increase after treatment relative to C1D1, with a pseudocount of 0.5 for undetected baseline clones. Clones with 0 or 1 copy at C1D1 were defined as singleton clones, while clones with 2 or more copies were defined as non-singleton clones. Clones expanded in unsorted samples were assigned a CD4+, CD8+ or unknown annotation through matching of protein sequences in sorted samples from the same patient. Diversity changes from C1D1 to C4D1 were tested in paired samples using Wilcoxon tests. The clones in this table, taken by TCRdb from immuneACCESS, are in-frame only. Not every clone is retained; where verified, under half of the shortfall comes from an unresolved V gene, and the cause of the rest is unknown. That table gives V, J and clone size, and the DNA gave D and trimming. The sample yields fewer than 110,000 clones; roughly 91% were counted once. The ten largest make up about 6.1% of the sample.

What the authors observed across the whole study: By C4D1, a significant rise was seen in CD4+ TCR diversity but not in CD8+ TCR diversity (p=0.0027 vs p=0.16), and the rise was most apparent among complete responders (p=0.02). The study was limited to a single clinical trial cohort, and causes of repertoire differences, possibly disease activity or prior therapy, remained undefined. Baseline TCR diversity was reported to be lower in newly diagnosed patients than in healthy donors and to be lower still in relapsed/refractory patients. Among trial patients, those achieving complete response had baseline diversity similar to that of newly diagnosed patients, while diversity was significantly lower in partial responders and progressors. Lower diversity was seen in patients whose nivolumab began less than 1 year after ASCT, and these patients were left out of later analyses so that immune reconstitution would not confound the results.

The time point label for this specimen denotes: cycle 2 day 1 (C2D1) of nivolumab. All trial patients had relapsed after autologous stem cell transplantation, with cohorts A, B and C differing in prior brentuximab vedotin exposure. A total of around 59 patients with relapsed/refractory classical Hodgkin lymphoma made up the trial cohort, and each patient's best overall response was complete response, partial response or progressive disease. Single-agent nivolumab was administered to trial patients in the multi-cohort phase II CheckMate 205 trial. An independent review committee assessed best overall response using the 2007 International Working Group response criteria. PBMCs from the trial were collected at three points: immediately before nivolumab initiation (C1D1), and during therapy at cycle 2 day 1 and cycle 4 day 1. Peripheral blood was collected in 8 mL Vacutainer Cell Preparation Tubes, from which PBMCs were isolated by centrifugation and then cryopreserved.

Comments on this clone: The target of this receptor is not known. No qualities accompany the bases; no much larger clone lies one base away.

A distance of 16 bases separates the germline ends of V and J, which lose 5 bases and 3 bases respectively. Looking up the germline V gene yields CDR1 SGHTA and CDR2 FQGTGA. The CDR3 has 15 amino acids, counting the end cysteine and phenylalanine. This entry keeps only the CDR3 DNA: 45 bases, framed from base 1. The sequence derives from a human donor with classical Hodgkin lymphoma. The sequence is built from TRBV7-3 and TRBJ1-2; TRBD1 is a weak D gene call, 6 bases matching. The starting material was peripheral blood mononuclear cells (PBMCs), obtained before the second cycle of nivolumab. The DNA sequence is as follows: TGTGCCAGCAGCGTTACGCAGGGGTCCCACTATGGCTACACCTTC. It translates as CASSVTQGSHYGYTF.